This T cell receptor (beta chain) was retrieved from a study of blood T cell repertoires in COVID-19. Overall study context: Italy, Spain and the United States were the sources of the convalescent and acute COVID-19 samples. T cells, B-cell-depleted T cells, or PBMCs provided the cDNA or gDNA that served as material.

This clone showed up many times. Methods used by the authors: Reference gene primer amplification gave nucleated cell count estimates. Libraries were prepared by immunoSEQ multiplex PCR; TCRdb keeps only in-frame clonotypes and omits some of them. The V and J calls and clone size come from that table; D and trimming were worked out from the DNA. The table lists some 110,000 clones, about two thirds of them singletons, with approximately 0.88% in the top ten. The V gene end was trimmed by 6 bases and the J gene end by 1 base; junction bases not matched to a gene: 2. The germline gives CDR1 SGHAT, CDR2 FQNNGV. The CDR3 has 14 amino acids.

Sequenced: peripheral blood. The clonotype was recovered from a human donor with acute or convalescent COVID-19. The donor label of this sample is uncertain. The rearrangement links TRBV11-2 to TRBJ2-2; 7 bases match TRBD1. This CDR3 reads CASRGQRNTGELFF. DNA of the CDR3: TGTGCCAGCAGGGGACAGAGGAACACCGGGGAGCTGTTTTTT.